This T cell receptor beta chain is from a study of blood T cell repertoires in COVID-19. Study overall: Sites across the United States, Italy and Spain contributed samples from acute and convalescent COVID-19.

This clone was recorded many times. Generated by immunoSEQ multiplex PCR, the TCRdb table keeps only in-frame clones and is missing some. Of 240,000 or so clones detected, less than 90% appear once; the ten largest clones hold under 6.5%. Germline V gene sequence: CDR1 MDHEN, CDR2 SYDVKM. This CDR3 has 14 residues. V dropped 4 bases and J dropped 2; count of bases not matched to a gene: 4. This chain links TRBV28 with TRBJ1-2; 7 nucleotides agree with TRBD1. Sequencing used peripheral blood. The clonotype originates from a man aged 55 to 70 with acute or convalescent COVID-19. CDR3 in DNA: TGTGCCAGCAGTTCTTCAGGGGGAAACTATGGCTACACCTTC. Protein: CASSSSGGNYGYTF.